These 10 T cell receptor beta chains were all obtained from the same sample, sequenced in a study of a mutant IDH1 vaccine in newly diagnosed glioma listed by TCRdb under 2021. Their antigens are not known. The library was generated by the immunoSEQ multiplex PCR assay. Not all clones reach the TCRdb copy of this immuneACCESS table, which keeps in-frame sequences only. Checked studies attribute under half of the gap to unresolved V genes and leave the rest unexplained. Recorded for this sample are approximately 60,000 clones; less than 90% of them occurred a single time. The biggest ten clones account for roughly 3.2% of the sample. The time point label, as the study defines it: week 47, end of study. Each vaccine dose was 300 ug of a 20-mer mutant IDH1 peptide in Montanide, given subcutaneously with topical imiquimod. This specimen consisted of PBMCs, obtained from a glioma patient whose treatment included an IDH1 peptide vaccine. These receptor sequences come from a woman aged 45-65 years with glioma.

This clone was detected only a few times. The rearrangement links TRBV5-4 to TRBJ2-2; D gene ambiguous. CDR1 SGHNT and CDR2 YYREEE come from the germline V gene (reference sequence). Trimming pared 1 base from V and 4 bases from J, leaving 2 bases between. CDR3 size: 12 residues. DNA for the CDR3: TGTGCCAGCAGCTTGAGCACCGGGGAGCTGTTTTTT. The encoded protein is CASSLSTGELFF.

J is TRBJ1-2 and V is TRBV7-9, with TRBD1 matching 7 bases. CDR3 size: 14 residues. Germline V gene data show CDR1 as SEHNR and CDR2 as FQNEAQ (reference sequence). V dropped 2 bases and J dropped 2; count of bases not matched to a gene: 2. The CDR3 DNA follows: TGTGCCAGCAGCTTATCGACAGGGAACTATGGCTACACCTTC. This sequence encodes CASSLSTGNYGYTF.

The rearrangement uses TRBV19 and TRBJ2-5; D uncertain. This CDR3 has 13 residues. V lost 3 bases and J lost 4, with 9 bases in between. Germline V CDR1 and CDR2: LNHDA, SQIVND (reference sequence). The CDR3: CASSIGLGETQYF. The CDR3 nucleotides are TGTGCCAGTAGTATTGGGCTGGGAGAGACCCAGTACTTC.

This chain joins TRBV7-2 and TRBJ2-6; D is undetermined. Trimming pared 5 bases from V and 2 bases from J, leaving 7 bases between. The CDR3 length is 14 residues. In germline, CDR1 is SGHTA, CDR2 FQGNSA. Written as DNA, the CDR3 is TGTGCCAGCAGCCCCGACCCTGGGGCCAACGTCCTGACTTTC. It is translated as CASSPDPGANVLTF.

V usage is TRBV30 and J usage is TRBJ1-4, with 12 bases lining up with TRBD1. Germline lookup yields CDR1 GTSNPN and CDR2 SVGIG (reference sequence). The J segment lost 8 bases and the V segment lost 7 bases, leaving 5 bases of the junction unmatched. The CDR3 is 13 residues long. CDR3 in DNA: TGTGCCTCCACCGGGACAGGGGGCGAAAAACTGTTTTTT. Amino acids: CASTGTGGEKLFF.

The chain employs TRBV2 and TRBJ2-3, with TRBD1 as a possible D gene (6 bases). The CDR3 totals 15 residues. The germline V gene has CDR1 SNHLY and CDR2 FYNNEI. The V end was cut by 3 bases, the J end by 2 bases, with 12 bases between. The CDR3 region has the DNA TGTGCCAGCAGTGAGTACGAGGGGGTCACAGATACGCAGTATTTT. This sequence encodes CASSEYEGVTDTQYF. The whole variable domain, remainder taken from reference TRBV2 and TRBJ2-3, is EPEVTQTPSHQVTQMGQEVILRCVPISNHLYFYWYRQILGQKVEFLVSFYNNEISEKSEIFDDQFSVERPDGSNFTLKIRSTKLEDSAMYFCASSEYEGVTDTQYFGPGTRLTVL.

The chain has TRBV14 and TRBJ1-5; unclear D gene. Trimming took 5 bases from V and 4 from J, leaving 6 bases between them. The CDR3 runs to 12 residues. Germline CDR1 is SGHDN and CDR2 is FVKESK. In DNA form, the CDR3 reads TGTGCCAGCAGCAGGGCGAATCAGCCCCAGCATTTT. It encodes CASSRANQPQHF.

The genes are TRBV7-2 and TRBJ2-7; no definite D call. The CDR3 loop spans 12 amino acids. The V and J ends lost 5 bases and 0 bases respectively, with 5 bases between them. Germline V lookup: CDR1 SGHTA, CDR2 FQGNSA. CDR3 in DNA: TGTGCCAGCAGCCTTAGCTCCTACGAGCAGTACTTC. Protein product: CASSLSSYEQYF.

The V call is TRBV11-2, the J call TRBJ2-3; D gene ambiguous. V dropped 5 bases and J dropped 5 bases, with 8 bases sitting between them. The CDR3 totals 12 residues. Germline V CDR1 and CDR2: SGHAT, FQNNGV. The CDR3 spells CASSGFGDTQYF. The CDR3 DNA is TGTGCCAGCAGCGGATTTGGAGATACGCAGTATTTT.

About this clone itself: Different DNA sequences within this sample yield the same CDR3. V gene TRBV9 combines with J gene TRBJ1-2; D not certain. The germline gives CDR1 SGDLS, CDR2 YYNGEE. The V gene lost 0 bases and the J gene lost 2 bases, with 8 bases spanning the gap. The CDR3 consists of 14 residues. This CDR3 reads CASSVASGNYGYTF. CDR3 DNA sequence: TGTGCCAGCAGCGTAGCGTCGGGAAACTATGGCTACACCTTC. Full variable domain (outside the CDR3, taken from reference TRBV9 and TRBJ1-2): DSGVTQTPKHLITATGQRVTLRCSPRSGDLSVYWYQQSLDQGLQFLIQYYNGEERAKGNILERFSAQQFPDLHSELNLSSLELGDSALYFCASSVASGNYGYTFGSGTRLTVV.